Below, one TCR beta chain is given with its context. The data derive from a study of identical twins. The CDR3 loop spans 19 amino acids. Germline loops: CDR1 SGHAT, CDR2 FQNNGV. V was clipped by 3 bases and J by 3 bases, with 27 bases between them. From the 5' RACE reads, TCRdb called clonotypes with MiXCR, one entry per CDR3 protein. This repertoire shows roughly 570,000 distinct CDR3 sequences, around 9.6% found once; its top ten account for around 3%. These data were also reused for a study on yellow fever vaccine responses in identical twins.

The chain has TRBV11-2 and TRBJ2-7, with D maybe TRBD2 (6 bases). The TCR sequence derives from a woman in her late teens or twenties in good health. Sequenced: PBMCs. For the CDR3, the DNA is TGTGCCAGCAGCTTCCTCGGGATTGGGGCGGGGAGACCATACTACGAGCAGTACTTC. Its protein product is CASSFLGIGAGRPYYEQYF.